A selection of T cell receptor beta chains follows, all from one sample in a study of blood T cell repertoires in COVID-19. Data came from immunoSEQ multiplex PCR; TCRdb stores just in-frame clones and leaves some out. This table holds around 140,000 clones, around 89% found once. The sample consisted of peripheral blood. These receptors originate from a man aged 55 to 70 with COVID-19, enrolled during active disease. The CDR3 runs from the conserved cysteine through the conserved F or W. Fields, in order: V gene, clone size, D gene, J gene, CDR3 length, CDR3 DNA, CDR3 protein. D genes are given only for firm matches. The listing skips clone size in some rows; elsewhere it reads once, few, many or a size class.

>TRBV6-6|.|TRBD1|TRBJ1-4|14
TGTGCCAGCAGCCCGCCCGGGACAGGGGTAAAACTGTTTTTT
CASSPPGTGVKLFF
>TRBV5-1|.|TRBD1|TRBJ1-5|16
TGCGCCAGCAGCCTGGGGACAGGGTCGGGTAATCAGCCCCAGCATTTT
CASSLGTGSGNQPQHF
>TRBV7-3|.|TRBD2|TRBJ2-1|13
TGTGCCAGCAGCCCCTCGGGAGGCCAGGGGCAGTTCTTC
CASSPSGGQGQFF
>TRBV19|.|TRBD1|TRBJ1-2|18
TGTGCCAGTACCACACTCAGGGGACAGAGTGATCTAAACTATGGCTACACCTTC
CASTTLRGQSDLNYGYTF
>TRBV5-5|.|.|TRBJ1-4|16
TGTGCCAGCAGCTTGCGGGTTGGAGGCCCGGGTGAAAAACTGTTTTTT
CASSLRVGGPGEKLFF
>TRBV12-5|.|TRBD1|TRBJ1-5|14
TGTGCTAGTGGTCTCGGACAGGTTGATCAGCCCCAGCATTTT
CASGLGQVDQPQHF
>TRBV6-4|.|TRBD2|TRBJ2-3|15
TGTGCCAGCAGTCGAGCGGGGGTGAGCACAGATACGCAGTATTTT
CASSRAGVSTDTQYF
>TRBV19|.|TRBD1|TRBJ1-5|17
TGTGCCAGTAGTACACGGGACAGGGGGTCTAGCAATCAGCCCCAGCATTTT
CASSTRDRGSSNQPQHF
>TRBV30|once|.|TRBJ1-4|13
TGTGCCTGGAGTGTAGCGGGGCCGGAAAAACTGTTTTTT
CAWSVAGPEKLFF
>TRBV7-8|.|.|TRBJ2-4|17
TGTGCCAGCAGCTTACCTAGGAGGTTGTCGCCTAAAAACATTCAGTACTTC
CASSLPRRLSPKNIQYF